This T cell receptor beta chain comes out of a study of OX40 agonist ivuxolimab in advanced cancers. Study-level information: Patients with prior anti-PD-1, anti-PD-L1 or anti-CTLA-4 therapy were eligible; 40% had some.

The protocol was immunoSEQ multiplex PCR, while the TCRdb copy is restricted to in-frame clones and leaves out a portion. This table has some 97,000 clones, roughly 89% appearing once. Sampling times: baseline, cycle 4 day 1, cycle 7 day 1. The source was CD4+ or CD8+ T cells sorted from blood, collected in a trial of the OX40 agonist ivuxolimab. This clonotype originated in an adult with an advanced solid tumor such as melanoma, head and neck, liver or kidney cancer.

The CDR3 loop is CASSEGRGLAGIQYF. Here the CDR3 DNA reads TGTGCCAGCAGTGAAGGAAGGGGACTAGCGGGGATTCAGTACTTC. V gene TRBV6-1 combines with J gene TRBJ2-4, with 13 bases identical to TRBD2. Germline CDR1 and CDR2: MNHNS and SASEGT. CDR3 length: 15 amino acids. V lost 1 base and J lost 10; bases outside the gene matches: 4.